One sample yielded the 12 T cell receptor beta chains listed below, sequenced in a study of blood T cell repertoires in COVID-19. The method was immunoSEQ multiplex PCR; TCRdb's version includes in-frame clones alone and lacks a portion of them. The profile shows roughly 73,000 clones, 70% to 90% of them singletons. The sample consisted of peripheral blood. These receptors were collected from a man aged 70 or older with active COVID-19.

The chain joins TRBV29-1 to TRBJ1-5, with 11 nucleotides matching TRBD1. Germline CDR1 reads SQVTM; CDR2 reads ANQGSEA. CDR3 size: 16 residues. J lost 7 bases, V lost 4 bases, and 12 bases had no gene match. CDR3 bases: TGCAGCGTTGTGGTTGTTGGACAGGGGGCCGAGCAGCCCCAGCATTTT. Amino acid sequence: CSVVVVGQGAEQPQHF.

The gene calls are TRBV21-1 and TRBJ2-7; TRBD2, the D gene given by the table, was not confirmed from the DNA. TRBV21-1 has pseudogene status. This CDR3 is built from 16 residues. CDR3 nucleotide sequence: TGTGCCAGCAGCAAAGTGGGGGAGGTCTGTGGCCACGAGCAGTACTTC. Translation gives CASSKVGEVCGHEQYF.

The V call is TRBV4-1, the J call TRBJ1-5; TRBD1 might be the D (5 bases). Germline CDR1 MGHRA, CDR2 YSYEKL. Deletions cut 3 bases from V and 1 base from J, with 13 bases between. The CDR3 has 16 amino acids. This chain's CDR3 is CASSQGGWGSNQPQHF. CDR3 DNA sequence: TGCGCCAGCAGCCAGGGGGGGTGGGGAAGCAATCAGCCCCAGCATTTT.

The sample holds one count of this clone. The gene calls are TRBV5-1 and TRBJ2-1; 12 positions match TRBD2. The germline V gene encodes CDR1 SGHRS and CDR2 YFSETQ. This CDR3 has 16 residues. V lost 0 bases, J lost 6 bases, and 4 bases stayed unmatched. CDR3 in DNA: TGCGCCAGCAGCTTGGGAAGACTAGCGGGAGTCAATGAGCAGTTCTTC. It is translated as CASSLGRLAGVNEQFF.

This clone has only a few counts. The CDR3 region is CASSVGLDYEQYF. CDR3 nucleotides: TGTGCCAGTAGTGTCGGACTAGACTACGAGCAGTACTTC. This sequence joins TRBV19 and TRBJ2-7; 7 bases are a match to TRBD2. The CDR3 has 13 residues. Unmatched junction bases numbered 4, after V lost 5 bases and J lost 3 bases. Germline V gene data show CDR1 as LNHDA and CDR2 as SQIVND (reference sequence).

Only one count was recorded for this clone. The chain's CDR3 is CAHSTGLLGRGWRGTDTQYF. The CDR3, as DNA: TGTGCACACTCCACGGGGCTCCTTGGGCGGGGATGGAGGGGCACAGATACGCAGTATTTT. The V and J genes are TRBV28 and TRBJ2-3; D is perhaps TRBD2 (6 bases). The CDR3 contains 20 residues. Germline V gene data show CDR1 as MDHEN and CDR2 as SYDVKM. Supplemented by reference TRBV28 and TRBJ2-3, the full variable domain reads DVKVTQSSRYLVKRTGEKVFLECVQDMDHENMFWYRQDPGLGLRLIYFSYDVKMKEKGDIPEGYSVSREKKERFSLILESASTNQTSMYLCAHSTGLLGRGWRGTDTQYFGPGTRLTVL.

V and J are TRBV28 and TRBJ1-1, with TRBD1 matching 11 bases. The CDR3 runs 16 residues. Per the germline V gene, CDR1 is MDHEN and CDR2 is SYDVKM. Trimming at V came to 3 bases and at J to 1 base, leaving 4 bases not matched to a gene. The CDR3 sequence is CASSLPGQGGNTEAFF. CDR3 DNA: TGTGCCAGCAGTTTGCCGGGACAGGGGGGGAACACTGAAGCTTTCTTT.

The CDR3 reads CSASRAGTSLHNEQFF. Here the CDR3 DNA reads TGCAGTGCTAGTCGGGCCGGGACTAGCTTACACAATGAGCAGTTCTTC. V and J are TRBV20-1 and TRBJ2-1, with 9 bases that match TRBD2. Germline CDR1 and CDR2: DFQATT and SNEGSKA (reference sequence). Trimming cost V 3 bases and J 5 bases; bases outside gene matches: 11. The CDR3 is made up of 16 amino acids.

This clone has only a few counts. V gene TRBV5-1 combines with J gene TRBJ2-7; TRBD2 is a possible D gene (6 bases). The CDR3 has 13 amino acids. The V end lost 4 bases, the J end lost 6 bases, and 14 bases lay between the germline ends. Germline V CDR1 and CDR2: SGHRS, YFSETQ. CDR3 sequence: CASSPGEDGEQYF. The CDR3 DNA sequence: TGCGCCAGCAGCCCGGGGGAGGACGGCGAGCAGTACTTC.

The chain joins TRBV30 to TRBJ2-7; D is possibly TRBD2 (5 bases). V was trimmed by 0 bases and J by 2 bases, leaving 8 bases between them. The CDR3 has 13 residues. CDR1 is GTSNPN, CDR2 SVGIG, per germline (reference sequence). The CDR3 DNA is TGTGCCTGGAGTGTACAGCGGACCTACGAGCAGTACTTC. Translating gives CAWSVQRTYEQYF.

The chain combines TRBV6-6 with TRBJ2-5, with D possibly TRBD2 on 6 matching bases. Between the trimmed V and J ends, which lost 7 bases and 5 bases, there was a span of 17 bases. The CDR3 contains 14 residues. Germline lookup yields CDR1 MNHNY and CDR2 SVGAGI (reference sequence). The CDR3 is CASKEIAARETQYF. The CDR3 DNA reads as TGTGCCAGCAAAGAAATAGCGGCCCGGGAGACCCAGTACTTC.

The rearrangement joins TRBV3-1 (or the pseudogene TRBV3-2) to TRBJ2-3, with TRBD1 as a possible D gene (5 bases). Germline V CDR1 and CDR2: LGHDT, YNNKEL (reference sequence). The CDR3 runs 17 residues. V was clipped by 0 bases and J by 2 bases, with 15 bases between them. CDR3 in amino acids: CASSQDLSAGLTDTQYF. The CDR3, as DNA: TGTGCCAGCAGCCAAGATCTGTCGGCAGGGCTCACAGATACGCAGTATTTT.